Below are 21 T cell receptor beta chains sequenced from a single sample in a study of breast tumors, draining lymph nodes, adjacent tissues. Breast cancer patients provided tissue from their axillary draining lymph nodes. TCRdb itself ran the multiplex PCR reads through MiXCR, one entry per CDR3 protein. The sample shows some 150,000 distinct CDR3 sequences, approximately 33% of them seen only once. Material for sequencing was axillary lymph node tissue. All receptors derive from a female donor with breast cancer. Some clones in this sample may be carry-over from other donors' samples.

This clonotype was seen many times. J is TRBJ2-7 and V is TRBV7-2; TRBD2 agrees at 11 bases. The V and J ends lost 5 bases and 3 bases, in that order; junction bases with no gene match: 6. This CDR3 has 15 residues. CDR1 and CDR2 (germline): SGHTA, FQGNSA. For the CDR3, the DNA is TGTGCCAGCAGCGGGCTAGCGGGAGGAATCTACGAGCAGTACTTC. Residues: CASSGLAGGIYEQYF.

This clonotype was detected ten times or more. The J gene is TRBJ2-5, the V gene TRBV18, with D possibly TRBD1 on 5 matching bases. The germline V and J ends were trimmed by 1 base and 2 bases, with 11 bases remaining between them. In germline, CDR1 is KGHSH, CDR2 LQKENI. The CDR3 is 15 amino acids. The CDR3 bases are TGTGCCAGCTCACCACGTGGGCGGACACAAGAGACCCAGTACTTC. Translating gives CASSPRGRTQETQYF.

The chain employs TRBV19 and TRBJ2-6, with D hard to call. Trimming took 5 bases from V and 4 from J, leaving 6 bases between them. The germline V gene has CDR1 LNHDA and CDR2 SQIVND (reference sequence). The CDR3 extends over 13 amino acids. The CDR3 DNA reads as TGTGCCAGTAGTCGTACAGGGGCCAACGTCCTGACTTTC. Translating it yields CASSRTGANVLTF. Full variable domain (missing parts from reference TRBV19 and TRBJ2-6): DGGITQSPKYLFRKEGQNVTLSCEQNLNHDAMYWYRQDPGQGLRLIYYSQIVNDFQKGDIAEGYSVSREKKESFPLTVTSAQKNPTAFYLCASSRTGANVLTFGAGSRLTVL.

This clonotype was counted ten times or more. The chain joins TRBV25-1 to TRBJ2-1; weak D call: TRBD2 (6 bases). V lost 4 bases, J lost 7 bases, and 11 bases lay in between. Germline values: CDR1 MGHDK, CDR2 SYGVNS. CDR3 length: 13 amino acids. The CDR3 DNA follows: TGTGCCAGCAGTGTAGCGGAGGGGAATGAGCAGTTCTTC. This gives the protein CASSVAEGNEQFF.

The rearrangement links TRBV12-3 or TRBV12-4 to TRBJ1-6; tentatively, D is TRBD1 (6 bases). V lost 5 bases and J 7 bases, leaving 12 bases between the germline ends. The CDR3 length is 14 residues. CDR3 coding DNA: TGTGCCAGCAGTGCGGGACAAACCAATTCACCCCTCCACTTT. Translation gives CASSAGQTNSPLHF.

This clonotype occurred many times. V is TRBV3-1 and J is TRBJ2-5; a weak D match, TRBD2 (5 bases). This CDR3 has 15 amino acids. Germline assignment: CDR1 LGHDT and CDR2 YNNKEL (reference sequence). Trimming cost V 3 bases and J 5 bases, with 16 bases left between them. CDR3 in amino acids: CASSHGEWGAETQYF. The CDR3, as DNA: TGTGCCAGCAGCCACGGGGAATGGGGAGCGGAGACCCAGTACTTC.

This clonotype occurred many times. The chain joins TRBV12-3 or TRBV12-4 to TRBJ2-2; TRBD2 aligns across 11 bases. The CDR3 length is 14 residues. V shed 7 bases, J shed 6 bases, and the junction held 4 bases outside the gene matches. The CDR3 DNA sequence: TGTGCCAGCATCCTAGCGGGGGGCTCCGGGGAGCTGTTTTTT. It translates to CASILAGGSGELFF.

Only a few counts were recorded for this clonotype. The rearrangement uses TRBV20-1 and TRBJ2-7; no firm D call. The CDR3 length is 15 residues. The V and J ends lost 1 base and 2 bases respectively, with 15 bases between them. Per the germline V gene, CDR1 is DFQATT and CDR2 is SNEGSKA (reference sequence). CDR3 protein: CSARGGRNPTYEQYF. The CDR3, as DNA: TGCAGTGCTAGAGGAGGCCGGAACCCTACCTACGAGCAGTACTTC.

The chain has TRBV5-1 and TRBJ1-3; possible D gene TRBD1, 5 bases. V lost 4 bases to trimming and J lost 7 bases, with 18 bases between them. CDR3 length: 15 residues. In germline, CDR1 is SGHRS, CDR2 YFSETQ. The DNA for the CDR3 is TGCGCCAGCAGCCCTGATGGGACTAGCGGGAACACCATATATTTT. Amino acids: CASSPDGTSGNTIYF.

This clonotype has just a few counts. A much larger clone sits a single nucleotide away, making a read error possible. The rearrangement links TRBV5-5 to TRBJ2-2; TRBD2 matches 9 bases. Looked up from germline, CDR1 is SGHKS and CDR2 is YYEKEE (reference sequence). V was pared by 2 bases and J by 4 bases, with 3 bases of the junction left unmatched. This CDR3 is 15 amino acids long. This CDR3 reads CASSLSGGFTGELFF. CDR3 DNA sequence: TGTGCCAGCAGCTTAAGCGGGGGGTTCACCGGGGAGCTGTTTTTT.

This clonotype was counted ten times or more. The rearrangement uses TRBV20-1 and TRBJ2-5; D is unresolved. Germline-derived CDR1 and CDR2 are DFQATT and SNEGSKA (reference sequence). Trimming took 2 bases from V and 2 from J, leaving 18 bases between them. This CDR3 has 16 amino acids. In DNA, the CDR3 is TGCAGTGCTAGAACCCTTTTAAGCGTAGGGCAAGAGACCCAGTACTTC. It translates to CSARTLLSVGQETQYF.

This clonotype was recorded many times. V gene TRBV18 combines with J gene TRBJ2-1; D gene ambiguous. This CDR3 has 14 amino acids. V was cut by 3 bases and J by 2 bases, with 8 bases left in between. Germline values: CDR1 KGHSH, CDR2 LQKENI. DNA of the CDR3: TGTGCCAGCTCACCTTCCGCAGCCTACAATGAGCAGTTCTTC. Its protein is CASSPSAAYNEQFF.

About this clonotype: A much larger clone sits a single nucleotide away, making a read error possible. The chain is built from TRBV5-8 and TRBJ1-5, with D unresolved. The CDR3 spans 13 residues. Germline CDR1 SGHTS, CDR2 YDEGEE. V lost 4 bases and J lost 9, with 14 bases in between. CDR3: CASSIEQARPQHF. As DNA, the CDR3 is TGTGCCAGCAGCATAGAGCAGGCCCGGCCCCAGCATTTT.

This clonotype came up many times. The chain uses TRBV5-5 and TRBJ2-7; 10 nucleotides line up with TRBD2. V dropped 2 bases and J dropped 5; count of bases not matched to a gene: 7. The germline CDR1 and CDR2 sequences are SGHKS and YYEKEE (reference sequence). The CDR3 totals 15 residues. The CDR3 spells CASSFWPSGGHEQYF. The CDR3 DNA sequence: TGTGCCAGCAGCTTTTGGCCTAGCGGGGGCCACGAGCAGTACTTC. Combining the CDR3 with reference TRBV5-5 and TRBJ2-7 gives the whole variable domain DAGVTQSPTHLIKTRGQQVTLRCSPISGHKSVSWYQQVLGQGPQFIFQYYEKEERGRGNFPDRFSARQFPNYSSELNVNALLLGDSALYLCASSFWPSGGHEQYFGPGTRLTVT.

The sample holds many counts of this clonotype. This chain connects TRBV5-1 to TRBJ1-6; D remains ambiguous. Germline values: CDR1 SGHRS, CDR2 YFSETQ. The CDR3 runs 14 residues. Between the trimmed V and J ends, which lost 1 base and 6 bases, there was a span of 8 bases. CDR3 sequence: CASSLPQINSPLHF. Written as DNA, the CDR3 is TGCGCCAGCAGCTTGCCCCAGATTAATTCACCCCTCCACTTT.

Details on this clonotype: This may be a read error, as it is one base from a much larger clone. CDR3 sequence reads: CASSHSREQYF. CDR3 nucleotides: TGTGCCAGCAGTCACTCACGGGAGCAGTACTTC. The chain has TRBV6-5 and TRBJ2-7, with D hard to call. The CDR3 covers 11 residues. Germline CDR1 is MNHEY and CDR2 is SVGAGI.

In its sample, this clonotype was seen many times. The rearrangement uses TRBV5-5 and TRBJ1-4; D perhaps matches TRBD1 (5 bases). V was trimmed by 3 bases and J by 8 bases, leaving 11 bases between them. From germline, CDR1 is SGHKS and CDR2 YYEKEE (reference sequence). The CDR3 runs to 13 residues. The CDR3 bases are TGTGCCAGCAGCTCGTGGGGGGGGGAAAAACTGTTTTTT. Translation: CASSSWGGEKLFF.

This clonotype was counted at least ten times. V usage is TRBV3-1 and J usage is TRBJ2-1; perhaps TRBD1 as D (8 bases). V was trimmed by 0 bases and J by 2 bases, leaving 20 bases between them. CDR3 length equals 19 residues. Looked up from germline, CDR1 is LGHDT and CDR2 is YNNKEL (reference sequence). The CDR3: CASSQERRGRDRTYNEQFF. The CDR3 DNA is TGTGCCAGCAGCCAAGAAAGGCGGGGGCGGGACAGGACCTACAATGAGCAGTTCTTC.

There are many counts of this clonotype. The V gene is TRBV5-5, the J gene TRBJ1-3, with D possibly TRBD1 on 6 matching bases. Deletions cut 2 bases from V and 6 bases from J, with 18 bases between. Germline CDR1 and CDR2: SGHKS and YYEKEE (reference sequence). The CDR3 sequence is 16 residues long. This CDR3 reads CASSFWTDLAPNTIYF. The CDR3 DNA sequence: TGTGCCAGCAGCTTCTGGACAGACCTGGCCCCAAACACCATATATTTT.

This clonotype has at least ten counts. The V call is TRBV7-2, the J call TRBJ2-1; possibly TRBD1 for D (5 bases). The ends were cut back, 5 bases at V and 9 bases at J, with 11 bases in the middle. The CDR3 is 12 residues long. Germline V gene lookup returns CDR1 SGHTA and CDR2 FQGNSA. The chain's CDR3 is CASSMNRGEQFF. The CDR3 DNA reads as TGTGCCAGCAGCATGAATAGGGGTGAGCAGTTCTTC.

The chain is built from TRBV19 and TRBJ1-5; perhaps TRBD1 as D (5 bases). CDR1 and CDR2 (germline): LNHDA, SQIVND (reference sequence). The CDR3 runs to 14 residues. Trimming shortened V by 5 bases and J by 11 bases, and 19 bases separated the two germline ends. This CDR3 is CASSRPGRGETQHF. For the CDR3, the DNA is TGTGCCAGTAGTCGCCCAGGGAGAGGAGAGACCCAGCATTTT.